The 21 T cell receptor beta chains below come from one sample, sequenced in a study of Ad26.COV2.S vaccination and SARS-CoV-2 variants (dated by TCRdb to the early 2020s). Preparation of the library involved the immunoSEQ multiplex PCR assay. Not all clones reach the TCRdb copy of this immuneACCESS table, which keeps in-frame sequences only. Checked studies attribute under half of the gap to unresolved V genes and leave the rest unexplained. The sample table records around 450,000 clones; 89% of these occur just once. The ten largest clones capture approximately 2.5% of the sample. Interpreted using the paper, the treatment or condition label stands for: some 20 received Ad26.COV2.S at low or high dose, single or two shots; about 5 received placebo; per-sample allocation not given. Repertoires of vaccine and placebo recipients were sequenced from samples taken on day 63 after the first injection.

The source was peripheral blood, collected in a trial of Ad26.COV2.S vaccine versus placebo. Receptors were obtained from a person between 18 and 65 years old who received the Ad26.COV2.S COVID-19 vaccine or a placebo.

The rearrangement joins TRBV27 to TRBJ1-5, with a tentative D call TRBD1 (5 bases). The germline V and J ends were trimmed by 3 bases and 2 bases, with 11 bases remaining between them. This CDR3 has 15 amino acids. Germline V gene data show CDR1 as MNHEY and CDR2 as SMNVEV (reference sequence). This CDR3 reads CASSLGWGGNQPQHF. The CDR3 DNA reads TGTGCCAGCAGTTTGGGGTGGGGCGGCAATCAGCCCCAGCATTTT.

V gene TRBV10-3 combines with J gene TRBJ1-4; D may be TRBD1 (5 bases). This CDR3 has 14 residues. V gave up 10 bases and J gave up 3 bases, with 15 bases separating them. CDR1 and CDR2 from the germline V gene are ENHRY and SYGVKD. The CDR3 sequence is CATSRGGSNEKLFF. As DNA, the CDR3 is TGTGCCACCTCTCGGGGCGGCTCTAATGAAAAACTGTTTTTT.

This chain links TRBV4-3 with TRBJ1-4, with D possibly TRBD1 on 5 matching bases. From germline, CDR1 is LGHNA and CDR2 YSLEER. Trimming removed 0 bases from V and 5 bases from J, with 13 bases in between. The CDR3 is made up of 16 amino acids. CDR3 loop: CASSQDLGGVNEKLFF. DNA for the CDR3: TGCGCCAGCAGCCAAGATCTGGGGGGGGTGAATGAAAAACTGTTTTTT.

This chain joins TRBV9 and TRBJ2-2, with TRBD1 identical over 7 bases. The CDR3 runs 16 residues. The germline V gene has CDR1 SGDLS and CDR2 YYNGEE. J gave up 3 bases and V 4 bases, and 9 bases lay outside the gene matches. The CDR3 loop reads CASSYGTADYTGELFF. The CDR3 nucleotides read TGTGCCAGCAGCTACGGGACAGCAGATTACACCGGGGAGCTGTTTTTT.

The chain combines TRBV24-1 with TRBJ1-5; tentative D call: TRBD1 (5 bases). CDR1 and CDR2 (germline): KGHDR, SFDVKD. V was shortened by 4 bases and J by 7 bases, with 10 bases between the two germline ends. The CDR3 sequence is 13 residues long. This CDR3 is CATSDQGGQPQHF. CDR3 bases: TGTGCCACCAGTGACCAGGGTGGGCAGCCCCAGCATTTT.

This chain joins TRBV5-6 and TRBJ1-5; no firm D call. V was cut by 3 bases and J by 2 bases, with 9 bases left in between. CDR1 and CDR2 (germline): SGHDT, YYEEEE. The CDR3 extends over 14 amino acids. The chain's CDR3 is CASSSREGNQPQHF. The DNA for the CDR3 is TGTGCCAGCAGCTCGCGCGAGGGCAATCAGCCCCAGCATTTT.

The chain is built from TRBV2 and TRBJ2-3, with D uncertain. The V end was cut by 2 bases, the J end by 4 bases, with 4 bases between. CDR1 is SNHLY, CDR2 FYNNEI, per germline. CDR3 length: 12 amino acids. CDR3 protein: CASSERADTQYF. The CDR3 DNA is TGTGCCAGCAGTGAAAGGGCAGATACGCAGTATTTT. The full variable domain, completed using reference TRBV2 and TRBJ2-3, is EPEVTQTPSHQVTQMGQEVILRCVPISNHLYFYWYRQILGQKVEFLVSFYNNEISEKSEIFDDQFSVERPDGSNFTLKIRSTKLEDSAMYFCASSERADTQYFGPGTRLTVL.

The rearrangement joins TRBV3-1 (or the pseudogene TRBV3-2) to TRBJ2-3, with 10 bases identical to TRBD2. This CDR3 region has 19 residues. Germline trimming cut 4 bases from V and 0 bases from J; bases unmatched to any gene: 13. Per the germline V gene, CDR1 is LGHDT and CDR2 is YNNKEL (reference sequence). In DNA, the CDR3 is TGTGCCAGCAGCCCCTTAGGGTCTAGCGGGGGCATTAGCACAGATACGCAGTATTTT. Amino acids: CASSPLGSSGGISTDTQYF.

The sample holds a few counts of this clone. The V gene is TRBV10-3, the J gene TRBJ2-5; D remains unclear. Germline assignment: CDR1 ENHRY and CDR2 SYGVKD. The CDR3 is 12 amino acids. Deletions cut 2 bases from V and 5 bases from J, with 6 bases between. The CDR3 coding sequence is TGTGCCATCAGTGAGACGACGGAGACCCAGTACTTC. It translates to CAISETTETQYF.

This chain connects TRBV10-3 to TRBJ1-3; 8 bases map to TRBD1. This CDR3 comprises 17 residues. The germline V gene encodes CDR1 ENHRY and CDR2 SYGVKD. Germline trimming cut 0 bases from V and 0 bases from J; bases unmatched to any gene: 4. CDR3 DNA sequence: TGTGCCATCAGTGAGTCCGGGACAGGCAGCTCTGGAAACACCATATATTTT. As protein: CAISESGTGSSGNTIYF.

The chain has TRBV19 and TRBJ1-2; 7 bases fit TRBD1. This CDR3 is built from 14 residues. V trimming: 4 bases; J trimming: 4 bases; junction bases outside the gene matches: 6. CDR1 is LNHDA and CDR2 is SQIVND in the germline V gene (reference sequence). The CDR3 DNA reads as TGTGCCAGTAGTACCTACAGGGGACCCTATGGCTACACCTTC. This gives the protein CASSTYRGPYGYTF. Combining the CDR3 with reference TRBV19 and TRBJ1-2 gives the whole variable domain DGGITQSPKYLFRKEGQNVTLSCEQNLNHDAMYWYRQDPGQGLRLIYYSQIVNDFQKGDIAEGYSVSREKKESFPLTVTSAQKNPTAFYLCASSTYRGPYGYTFGSGTRLTVV.

This chain's CDR3 is CATSRDGSWKSFTPGELFF. DNA of the CDR3: TGTGCCACCAGCAGAGACGGGAGCTGGAAGTCTTTTACGCCCGGGGAGCTGTTTTTT. The chain uses TRBV15 and TRBJ2-2; maybe TRBD2 (6 bases). Germline loops: CDR1 LNHNV, CDR2 YYDKDF (reference sequence). V lost 0 bases and J 6 bases, leaving 23 bases between the germline ends. The CDR3 spans 19 residues.

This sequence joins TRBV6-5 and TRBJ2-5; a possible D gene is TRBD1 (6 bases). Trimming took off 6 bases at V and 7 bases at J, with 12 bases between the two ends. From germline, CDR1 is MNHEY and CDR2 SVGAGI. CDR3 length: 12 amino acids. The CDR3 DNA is TGTGCCAGCAGCAGGGGTTCAGGGACCCAGTACTTC. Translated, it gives CASSRGSGTQYF.

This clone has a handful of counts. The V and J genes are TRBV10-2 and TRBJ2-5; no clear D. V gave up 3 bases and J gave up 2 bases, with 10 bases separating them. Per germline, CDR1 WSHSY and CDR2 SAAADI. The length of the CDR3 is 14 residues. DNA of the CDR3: TGCGCCAGCAGTGATCTAGGTTGGCAAGAGACCCAGTACTTC. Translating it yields CASSDLGWQETQYF.

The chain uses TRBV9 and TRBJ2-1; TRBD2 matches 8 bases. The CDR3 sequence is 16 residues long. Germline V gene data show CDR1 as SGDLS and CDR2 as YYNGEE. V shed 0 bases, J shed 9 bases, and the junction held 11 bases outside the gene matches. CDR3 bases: TGTGCCAGCAGCGTAGCGAGAGCGGGAGTTTATGCTGAGCAGTTCTTC. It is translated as CASSVARAGVYAEQFF.

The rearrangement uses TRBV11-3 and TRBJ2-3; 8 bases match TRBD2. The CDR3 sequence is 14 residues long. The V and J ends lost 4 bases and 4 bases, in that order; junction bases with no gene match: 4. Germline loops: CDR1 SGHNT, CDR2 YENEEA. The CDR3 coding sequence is TGTGCCAGCAGCTCAGGACTAGCATCAGATACGCAGTATTTT. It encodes CASSSGLASDTQYF. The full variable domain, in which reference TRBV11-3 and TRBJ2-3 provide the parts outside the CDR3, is EAGVVQSPRYKIIEKKQPVAFWCNPISGHNTLYWYLQNLGQGPELLIRYENEEAVDDSQLPKDRFSAERLKGVDSTLKIQPAELGDSAVYLCASSSGLASDTQYFGPGTRLTVL.

This CDR3 reads CASSPGREETQYF. The CDR3, as DNA: TGTGCCAGCTCACCAGGCCGAGAAGAGACCCAGTACTTC. This rearrangement joins TRBV18 to TRBJ2-5; D is ambiguous. CDR1 and CDR2 from the germline V gene are KGHSH and LQKENI. The CDR3 is 13 residues long. The V end lost 2 bases, the J end lost 3 bases, and 7 bases lay between the germline ends. Based on the CDR3 plus reference TRBV18 and TRBJ2-5, the full variable domain is NAGVMQNPRHLVRRRGQEARLRCSPMKGHSHVYWYRQLPEEGLKFMVYLQKENIIDESGMPKERFSAEFPKEGPSILRIQQVVRGDSAAYFCASSPGREETQYFGPGTRLLVL.

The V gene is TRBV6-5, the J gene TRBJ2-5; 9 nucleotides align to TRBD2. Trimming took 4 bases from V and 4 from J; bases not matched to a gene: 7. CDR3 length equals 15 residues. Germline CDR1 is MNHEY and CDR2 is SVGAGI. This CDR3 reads CASSLRSGGRETQYF. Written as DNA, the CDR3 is TGTGCCAGCAGTTTACGTAGCGGGGGAAGAGAGACCCAGTACTTC.

The CDR3 DNA sequence: TGTGCCAGCAGCTTGCAGACAGGCGTAGCCAAAAACATTCAGTACTTC. This sequence encodes CASSLQTGVAKNIQYF. V gene TRBV7-2 combines with J gene TRBJ2-4, with D perhaps matching TRBD1 (6 bases). Germline loops: CDR1 SGHTA, CDR2 FQGNSA. This CDR3 is 16 amino acids long. Trimming removed 3 bases at V and 0 bases at J, with 12 bases between.

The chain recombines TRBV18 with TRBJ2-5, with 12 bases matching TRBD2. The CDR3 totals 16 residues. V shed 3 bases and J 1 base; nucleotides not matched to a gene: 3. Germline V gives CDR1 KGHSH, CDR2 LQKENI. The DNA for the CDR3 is TGTGCCAGCTCACCCCTAGCGGGGGGGCCCCAAGAGACCCAGTACTTC. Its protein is CASSPLAGGPQETQYF.

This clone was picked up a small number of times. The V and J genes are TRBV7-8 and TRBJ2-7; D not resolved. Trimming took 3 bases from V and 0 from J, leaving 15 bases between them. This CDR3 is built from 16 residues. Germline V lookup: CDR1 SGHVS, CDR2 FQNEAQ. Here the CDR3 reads CASSLKPWMDSYEQYF. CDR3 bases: TGTGCCAGCAGCTTGAAACCTTGGATGGACTCCTACGAGCAGTACTTC. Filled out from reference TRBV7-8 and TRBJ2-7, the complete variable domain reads GAGVSQSPRYKVAKRGQDVALRCDPISGHVSLFWYQQALGQGPEFLTYFQNEAQLDKSGLPSDRFFAERPEGSVSTLKIQRTQQEDSAVYLCASSLKPWMDSYEQYFGPGTRLTVT.